This T cell receptor (beta chain) was captured by sequencing in a study of T cell repertoires in cytomegalovirus infection. Study overall: It can be stated that public TCR beta signatures indicated CMV infection as well as a matching HLA type. General observations from the study: Clonotype analysis showed dominance of the ex vivo response by HLA-C-restricted CMV-specific TCR beta clonotypes.

Concerning this clonotype itself: Its antigen is not identified.

TCRdb analysed the reads with MiXCR anew, one entry per CDR3 protein. The sample shows under 200,000 distinct CDR3 sequences, 8% to 10% of them seen only once. This CDR3 is 15 amino acids long. The V gene's germline CDR1 is SGHRS and CDR2 YFSETQ. V shed 2 bases and J 2 bases; nucleotides not matched to a gene: 4. Sequencing was done on a sample of PBMCs. V usage is TRBV5-1 and J usage is TRBJ1-1; the match to TRBD1 covers 9 bases. The sequence came from a human donor in good health (CMV status not recorded). Some clones in this sample may be carry-over from other donors' samples. CDR3 nucleotide sequence: TGCGCCAGCAGCTTCACAGGGGGCATAAACACTGAAGCTTTCTTT. Translation: CASSFTGGINTEAFF.